The source of this T cell receptor (beta chain) is a study of control samples from healthy donors and cancer patients. Deletions cut 10 bases from V and 4 bases from J, with 22 bases between. This CDR3 has 15 residues. CDR1 is MNHEY, CDR2 SVGAGI, per germline. Profiling relied on immunoSEQ multiplex PCR, and the TCRdb table lists in-frame clones only, not all of them. This sample has 180,000 or so clones, with just under 95% found just once. Sequenced: blood. This TCR was recovered from a woman aged 55-70 years in good health. The chain recombines TRBV6-5 with TRBJ1-2, with D possibly TRBD1 on 6 matching bases. CDR3 in DNA: TGTGCCACCGCCACCAACGCACGGGGGCCCTATGGCTACACCTTC. It specifies CATATNARGPYGYTF.